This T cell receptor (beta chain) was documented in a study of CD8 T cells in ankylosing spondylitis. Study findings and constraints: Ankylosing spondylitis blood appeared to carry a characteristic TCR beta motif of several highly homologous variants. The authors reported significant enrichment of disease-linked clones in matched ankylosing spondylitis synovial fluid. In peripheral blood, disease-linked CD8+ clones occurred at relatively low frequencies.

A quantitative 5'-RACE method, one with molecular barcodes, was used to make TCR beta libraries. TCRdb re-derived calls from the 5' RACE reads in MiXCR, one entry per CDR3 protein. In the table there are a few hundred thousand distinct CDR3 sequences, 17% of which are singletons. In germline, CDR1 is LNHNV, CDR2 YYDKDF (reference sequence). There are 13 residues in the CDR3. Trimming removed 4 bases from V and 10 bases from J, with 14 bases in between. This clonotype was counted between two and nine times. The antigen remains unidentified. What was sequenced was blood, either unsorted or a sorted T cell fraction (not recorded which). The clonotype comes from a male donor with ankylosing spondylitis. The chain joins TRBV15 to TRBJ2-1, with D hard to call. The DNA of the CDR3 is TGTGCCACCAGCAATGGTCCGGCCGTGGAGCAGTTCTTC. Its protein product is CATSNGPAVEQFF. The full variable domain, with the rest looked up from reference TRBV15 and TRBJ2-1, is DAMVIQNPRYQVTQFGKPVTLSCSQTLNHNVMYWYQQKSSQAPKLLFHYYDKDFNNEADTPDNFQSRRPNTSFCFLDIRSPGLGDTAMYLCATSNGPAVEQFFGPGTRLTVL.